This T cell receptor (beta chain) originates from a study of T cells after yellow fever vaccination. For the study at large: Sorting by CD3, CD45RA, CCR7 and CD95 gave EM, EMRA, CM and Tscm subsets.

TCRdb reprocessed the 5' RACE reads with MiXCR, giving one entry per CDR3 protein. The data contain tens of thousands of distinct CDR3 sequences, around 5.2% of them singletons. With 3 bases clipped from V and 2 bases from J, the junction kept 6 bases outside the gene matches. Germline V CDR1 and CDR2: DFQATT, SNEGSKA (reference sequence). The CDR3 is made up of 15 amino acids. The chain uses TRBV20-1 and TRBJ2-3, with 9 bases that match TRBD2. This TCR was sampled from a man in his late teens or twenties who received the YFV17D yellow fever vaccine. Sequencing used PBMCs, either bulk or a sorted T-cell subset (CD4+, CD8+, memory, or dextramer-sorted; not recorded which), obtained approximately 47 days after the first yellow fever vaccination. CDR3 residues: CSARTLAGNTDTQYF. CDR3 nucleotides: TGCAGTGCTAGGACACTAGCGGGTAACACAGATACGCAGTATTTT.